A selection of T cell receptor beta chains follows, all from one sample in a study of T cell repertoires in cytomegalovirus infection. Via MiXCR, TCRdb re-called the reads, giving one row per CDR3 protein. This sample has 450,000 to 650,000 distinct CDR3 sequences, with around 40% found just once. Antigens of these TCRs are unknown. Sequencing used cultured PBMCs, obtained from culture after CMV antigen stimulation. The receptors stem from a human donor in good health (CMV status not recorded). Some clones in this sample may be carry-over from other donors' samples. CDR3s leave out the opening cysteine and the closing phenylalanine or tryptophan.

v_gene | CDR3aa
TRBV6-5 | ASSLQDNNYGYT
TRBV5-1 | ASSLAYAGGPSDTQY
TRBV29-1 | SVLGRTGPINEQF
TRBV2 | ASSELGTDTQY
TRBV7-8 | ASSTSYTEAF
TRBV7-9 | ASTDRANQPQH
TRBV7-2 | ASSLVGLAPTGELF
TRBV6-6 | ASSYGQPTDTQY
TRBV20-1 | SARNRDYGYT
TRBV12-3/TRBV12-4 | ASSRRDSRSNQPQH
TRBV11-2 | ASSLARGPLYNEQF
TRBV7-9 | ASSYRTSRVNEQF